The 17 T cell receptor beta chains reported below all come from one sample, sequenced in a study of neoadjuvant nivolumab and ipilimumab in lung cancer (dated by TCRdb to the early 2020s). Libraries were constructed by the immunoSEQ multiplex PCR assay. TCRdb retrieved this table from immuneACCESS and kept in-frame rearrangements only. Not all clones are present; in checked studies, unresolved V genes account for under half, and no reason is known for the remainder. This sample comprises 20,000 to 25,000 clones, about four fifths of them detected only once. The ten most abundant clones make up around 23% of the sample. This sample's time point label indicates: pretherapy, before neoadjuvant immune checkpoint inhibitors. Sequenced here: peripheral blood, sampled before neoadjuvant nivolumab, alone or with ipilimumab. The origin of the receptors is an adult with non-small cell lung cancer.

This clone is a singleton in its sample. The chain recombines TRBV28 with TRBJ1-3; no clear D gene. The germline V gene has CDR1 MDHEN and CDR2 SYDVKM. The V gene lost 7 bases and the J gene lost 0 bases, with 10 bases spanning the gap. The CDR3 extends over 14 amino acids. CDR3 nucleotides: TGTGCCAGCACGGAGGGCTACTCTGGAAACACCATATATTTT. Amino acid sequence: CASTEGYSGNTIYF.

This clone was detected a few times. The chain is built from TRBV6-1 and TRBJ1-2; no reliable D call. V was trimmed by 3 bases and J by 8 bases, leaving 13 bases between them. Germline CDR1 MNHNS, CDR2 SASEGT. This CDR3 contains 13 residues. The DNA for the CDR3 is TGTGCCAGCAGTGAGTTGGAGGTTGGGGGCTACACCTTC. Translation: CASSELEVGGYTF.

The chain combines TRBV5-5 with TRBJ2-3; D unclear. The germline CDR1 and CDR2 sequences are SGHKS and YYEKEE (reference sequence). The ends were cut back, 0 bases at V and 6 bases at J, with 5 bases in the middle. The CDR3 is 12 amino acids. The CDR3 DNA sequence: TGTGCCAGCAGCTTGGAAGGGGATACGCAGTATTTT. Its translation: CASSLEGDTQYF.

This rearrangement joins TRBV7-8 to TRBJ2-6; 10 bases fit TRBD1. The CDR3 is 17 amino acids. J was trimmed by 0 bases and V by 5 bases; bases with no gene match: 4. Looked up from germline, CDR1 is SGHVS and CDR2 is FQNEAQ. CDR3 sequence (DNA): TGTGCCAGCAGCCAATGGGACAGGGGCTCTGGGGCCAACGTCCTGACTTTC. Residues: CASSQWDRGSGANVLTF.

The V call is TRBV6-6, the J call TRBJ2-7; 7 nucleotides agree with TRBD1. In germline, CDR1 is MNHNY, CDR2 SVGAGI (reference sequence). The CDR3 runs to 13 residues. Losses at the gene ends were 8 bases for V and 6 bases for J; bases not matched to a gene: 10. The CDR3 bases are TGTGCCAGCTCGACAGGGATCTTAAGCGAGCAGTACTTC. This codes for CASSTGILSEQYF.

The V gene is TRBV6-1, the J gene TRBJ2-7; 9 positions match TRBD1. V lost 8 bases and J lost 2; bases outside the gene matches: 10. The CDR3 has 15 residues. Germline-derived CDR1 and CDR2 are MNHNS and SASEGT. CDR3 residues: CASRYRDRAAYEQYF. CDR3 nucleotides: TGTGCCAGCCGATACCGGGACAGGGCTGCCTACGAGCAGTACTTC.

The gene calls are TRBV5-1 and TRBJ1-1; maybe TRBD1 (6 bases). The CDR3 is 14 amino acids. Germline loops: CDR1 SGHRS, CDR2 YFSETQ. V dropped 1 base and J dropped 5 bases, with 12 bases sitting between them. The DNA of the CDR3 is TGCGCCAGCAGCTTGAGGGGGGCTGGGACTGAAGCTTTCTTT. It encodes CASSLRGAGTEAFF.

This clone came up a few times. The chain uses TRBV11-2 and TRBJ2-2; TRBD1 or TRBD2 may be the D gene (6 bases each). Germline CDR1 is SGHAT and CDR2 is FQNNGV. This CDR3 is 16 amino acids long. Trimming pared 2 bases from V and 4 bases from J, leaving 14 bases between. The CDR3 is CASSLLRGGGTGELFF. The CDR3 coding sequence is TGTGCCAGCAGCTTACTCAGGGGAGGAGGCACCGGGGAGCTGTTTTTT. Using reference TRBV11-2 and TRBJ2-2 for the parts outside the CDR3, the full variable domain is EAGVAQSPRYKIIEKRQSVAFWCNPISGHATLYWYQQILGQGPKLLIQFQNNGVVDDSQLPKDRFSAERLKGVDSTLKIQPAKLEDSAVYLCASSLLRGGGTGELFFGEGSRLTVL.

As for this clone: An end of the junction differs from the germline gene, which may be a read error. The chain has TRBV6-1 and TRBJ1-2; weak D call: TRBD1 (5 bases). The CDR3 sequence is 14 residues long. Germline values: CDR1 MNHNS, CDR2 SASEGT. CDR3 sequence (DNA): TGTGCCAGCAGGGAAGGGGCAGGGAAGGATGGCTACACCTTC. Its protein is CASREGAGKDGYTF.

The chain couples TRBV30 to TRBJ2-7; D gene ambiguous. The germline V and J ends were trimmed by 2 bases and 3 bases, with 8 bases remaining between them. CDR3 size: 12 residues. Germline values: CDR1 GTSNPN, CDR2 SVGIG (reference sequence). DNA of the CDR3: TGTGCCTGGAGTTGGACGGACTACGAGCAGTACTTC. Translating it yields CAWSWTDYEQYF.

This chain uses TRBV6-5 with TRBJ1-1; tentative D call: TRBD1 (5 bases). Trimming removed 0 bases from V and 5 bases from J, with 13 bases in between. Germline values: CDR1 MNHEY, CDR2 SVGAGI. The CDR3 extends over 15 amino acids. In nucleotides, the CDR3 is TGTGCCAGCAGTTACTCTATAGGGGCGCGGACTGAAGCTTTCTTT. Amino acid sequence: CASSYSIGARTEAFF.

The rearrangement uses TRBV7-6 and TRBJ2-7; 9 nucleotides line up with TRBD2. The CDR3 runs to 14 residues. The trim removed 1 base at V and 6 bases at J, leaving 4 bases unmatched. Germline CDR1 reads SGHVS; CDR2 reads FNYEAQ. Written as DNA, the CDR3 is TGTGCCAGCAGCTTAGGGCGGGAGGGACGCGAGCAGTACTTC. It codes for CASSLGREGREQYF.

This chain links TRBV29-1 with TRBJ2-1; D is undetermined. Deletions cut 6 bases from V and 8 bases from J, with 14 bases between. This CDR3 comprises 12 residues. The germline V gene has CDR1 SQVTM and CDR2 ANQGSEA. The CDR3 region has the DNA TGCAGCGTCCCCATTGGCGGTTATGAGCAGTTCTTC. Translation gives CSVPIGGYEQFF.

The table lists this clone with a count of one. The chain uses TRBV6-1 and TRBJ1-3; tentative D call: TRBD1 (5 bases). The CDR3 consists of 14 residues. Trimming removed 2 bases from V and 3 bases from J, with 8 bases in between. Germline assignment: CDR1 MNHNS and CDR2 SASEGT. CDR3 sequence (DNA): TGTGCCAGCAGTGAAACGACAGTTGGAAACACCATATATTTT. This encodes CASSETTVGNTIYF.

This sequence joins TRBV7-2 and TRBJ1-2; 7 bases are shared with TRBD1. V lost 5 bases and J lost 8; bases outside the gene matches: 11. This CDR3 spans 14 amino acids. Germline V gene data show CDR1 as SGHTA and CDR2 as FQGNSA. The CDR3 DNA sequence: TGTGCCAGCAGCGTCCGACAGGGCGCGGGGGGCTACACCTTC. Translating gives CASSVRQGAGGYTF.

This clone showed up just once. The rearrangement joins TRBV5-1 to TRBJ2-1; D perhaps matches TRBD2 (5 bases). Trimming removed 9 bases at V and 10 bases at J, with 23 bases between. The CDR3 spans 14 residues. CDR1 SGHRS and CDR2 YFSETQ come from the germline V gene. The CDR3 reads CATAPRDWRIEQFF. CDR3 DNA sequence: TGCGCCACCGCCCCGAGGGATTGGAGGATCGAGCAGTTCTTC.

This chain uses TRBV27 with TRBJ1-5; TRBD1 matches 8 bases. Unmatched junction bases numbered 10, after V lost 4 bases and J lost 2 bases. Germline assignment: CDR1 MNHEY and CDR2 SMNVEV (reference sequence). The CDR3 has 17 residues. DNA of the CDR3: TGTGCCAGCAGTTCGATGACAGGGGTATATGGCAATCAGCCCCAGCATTTT. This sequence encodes CASSSMTGVYGNQPQHF.